Listed below are T cell receptor beta chains from one sample, sequenced in a study of OX40 agonist ivuxolimab in advanced cancers. Some clones are missing from TCRdb's copy, which holds only in-frame ones; the method was immunoSEQ multiplex PCR. This sample has 37,000 or so clones, with 82% found just once. The material sequenced was CD4+ or CD8+ T cells sorted from blood, taken in a trial of the OX40 agonist ivuxolimab. The receptors come from an adult with an advanced solid tumor such as melanoma, head and neck, liver or kidney cancer. Both conserved end residues are part of each CDR3. The D gene is left open where the match is weak. The size entry is marked missing in some rows and otherwise reads once, few, many or a size class.

CDR3,DNA,size,J,V,D
CASGGQGHSNTGELFF,TGTGCCAGCGGGGGACAGGGCCATTCGAACACCGGGGAGCTGTTTTTT,NA,TRBJ2-2,TRBV28,TRBD1
CASKEDSYTEAFF,TGTGCCAGCAAAGAGGACAGCTACACTGAAGCTTTCTTT,once,TRBJ1-1,TRBV2,NA
CASSRMGQYGYTF,TGTGCCAGCAGCAGGATGGGGCAATATGGCTACACCTTC,NA,TRBJ1-2,TRBV21-1,NA
CASRTAGNNSPLHF,TGTGCCAGCAGAACGGCAGGGAATAATTCACCCCTCCACTTT,NA,TRBJ1-6,TRBV7-2,NA
CASSSRNPGELFF,TGTGCCAGCAGCTCAAGGAACCCCGGGGAGCTGTTTTTT,NA,TRBJ2-2,TRBV7-6,NA
CASSQAGGRLIADTQYF,TGCGCCAGCAGCCAGGCGGGGGGAAGGCTCATCGCAGATACGCAGTATTTT,NA,TRBJ2-3,TRBV4-1,TRBD2
CASSSTGELFF,TGTGCCAGCAGTAGCACCGGGGAGCTGTTTTTT,NA,TRBJ2-2,TRBV27,NA
CASSQDSYRGLYEQYF,TGTGCCAGCAGCCAAGATAGCTACAGGGGGCTCTACGAGCAGTACTTC,NA,TRBJ2-7,TRBV14,TRBD1
CASSPGRGGTYEQYF,TGCGCCAGCAGCCCTGGTCGGGGGGGGACCTACGAGCAGTACTTC,once,TRBJ2-7,TRBV4-1,TRBD2
CASSGGTGNYGYTF,TGCGCCAGCTCTGGGGGAACAGGGAACTATGGCTACACCTTC,NA,TRBJ1-2,TRBV5-1,NA
CSVEVDRASEAFF,TGCAGCGTTGAAGTTGACAGGGCAAGTGAAGCTTTCTTT,NA,TRBJ1-1,TRBV29-1,TRBD1
CASSLRGRGEEQYF,TGTGCCAGCAGCTTAAGGGGACGAGGTGAAGAGCAGTACTTC,once,TRBJ2-7,TRBV7-2,NA
CASSVMAGQGEAFF,TGTGCCAGCAGCGTAATGGCGGGGCAGGGTGAAGCTTTCTTT,few,TRBJ1-1,TRBV9,NA
CSVDLPGTDTQYF,TGCAGCGTTGATTTACCAGGAACAGATACGCAGTATTTT,NA,TRBJ2-3,TRBV29-1,NA
CASSATGNQPQHF,TGTGCCAGCAGCGCGACAGGGAACCAGCCCCAGCATTTT,NA,TRBJ1-5,TRBV6-1,TRBD1
CARSLFSSGGAIPYNEQFF,TGTGCCAGAAGCTTGTTTTCTAGCGGGGGGGCCATACCCTACAATGAGCAGTTCTTC,NA,TRBJ2-1,TRBV5-3,TRBD2
CASSLRLNARGETQYF,TGTGCCAGCAGCTTGCGTCTCAATGCAAGGGGAGAGACCCAGTACTTC,NA,TRBJ2-5,TRBV11-2,NA
CASSLVTPMGNQPQHF,TGTGCCAGCAGCTTAGTAACCCCGATGGGCAATCAGCCCCAGCATTTT,NA,TRBJ1-5,TRBV7-2,NA
CASSSIDRGLSSGANVLTF,TGTGCCAGCAGCTCTATCGACAGGGGGCTTAGCTCTGGGGCCAACGTCCTGACTTTC,once,TRBJ2-6,TRBV5-4,TRBD1
CASSLGQGSNQPQHF,TGTGCCAGCAGCTTAGGACAGGGTAGCAATCAGCCCCAGCATTTT,NA,TRBJ1-5,TRBV7-2,TRBD1
CAWTPTADTEAFF,TGTGCCTGGACACCGACAGCAGACACTGAAGCTTTCTTT,NA,TRBJ1-1,TRBV30,NA
CASSQAAATGLTTDTQYF,TGCGCCAGCAGCCAAGCGGCCGCCACAGGGCTCACCACAGATACGCAGTATTTT,once,TRBJ2-3,TRBV4-3,NA
CASSLLGLRETQYF,TGTGCCAGCAGCTTACTGGGACTTCGAGAGACCCAGTACTTC,NA,TRBJ2-5,TRBV7-2,NA
CASSLNRNTEAFF,TGCGCCAGCAGCTTGAACCGCAACACTGAAGCTTTCTTT,NA,TRBJ1-1,TRBV5-1,NA
CASSYSGRGTEAFF,TGTGCCAGCAGTTACTCCGGCAGGGGTACTGAAGCTTTCTTT,NA,TRBJ1-1,TRBV6-5,NA